This TCR beta chain stems from a study of response to subunit inactivated influenza vaccine. General study points: The authors suggested that few new T cells are recruited per seasonal influenza vaccination.

In TCRdb, the RT-PCR reads were re-called with MiXCR into one record per CDR3 protein. The table shows about 480,000 distinct CDR3 sequences, with 25% occurring only once. This clonotype was picked up a small number of times. The antigen is unknown. Trimming cost V 4 bases and J 4 bases; bases outside gene matches: 5. The CDR3 totals 15 residues. Germline lookup yields CDR1 MGHDK and CDR2 SYGVNS. V is TRBV25-1 and J is TRBJ1-5; TRBD1 aligns across 9 bases. The receptor was derived from a man aged 50 or older who received an inactivated influenza vaccine. The source material was CD4+ T cells sorted from PBMCs, sampled around 5 days after vaccination. The CDR3 spells CASSAVGQGNQPQHF. DNA of the CDR3: TGTGCCAGCAGTGCGGTCGGACAGGGGAATCAGCCCCAGCATTTT.